The rows below give T cell receptor beta chains drawn from one sample of a study of blood T cell repertoires in COVID-19. Method: immunoSEQ multiplex PCR; TCRdb's copy keeps in-frame clones and lacks some. This repertoire shows tens of thousands of clones, more than 75% found once; its top ten account for over 10%. The specimen was peripheral blood. These receptors were collected from a woman aged 70 to 79 in a cohort sampled during active COVID-19. CDR3s include the opening cysteine and the closing phenylalanine or tryptophan. A D gene is named only where the DNA matches it firmly. Clone size is shown for a subset of rows, as once, few, many or a class of expanded clone.

CDR3aa,CDR3nt,v_gene,j_gene,d_gene,abundance
CASRTTVSDTEAFF,TGTGCCAGCAGGACGACAGTTTCGGACACTGAAGCTTTCTTT,TRBV28,TRBJ1-1,.,.
CASSPSENTEAFF,TGTGCCAGCTCACCGTCAGAGAACACTGAAGCTTTCTTT,TRBV18,TRBJ1-1,.,once
CASSFGPGAEASEAFF,TGCGCCAGCAGCTTCGGTCCAGGGGCCGAGGCCTCTGAAGCTTTCTTT,TRBV5-1,TRBJ1-1,.,.
CACKVGGNEQFF,TGTGCCTGTAAAGTAGGGGGCAATGAGCAGTTCTTC,TRBV30,TRBJ2-1,.,.
CASSLPGVTEAFF,TGTGCCAGCAGTTTACCGGGGGTTACTGAAGCTTTCTTT,TRBV12-3/TRBV12-4,TRBJ1-1,.,once
CATSDPGTGGEKLFF,TGTGCCACCAGTGACCCCGGGACAGGGGGGGAAAAACTGTTTTTT,TRBV24-1,TRBJ1-4,TRBD1,.
CASSYPGIVDYGYTF,TGTGCCAGCAGTTACCCCGGGATAGTCGACTATGGCTACACCTTC,TRBV28,TRBJ1-2,.,once
CASTTTTSTEAFF,TGTGCCAGCACGACAACGACATCCACTGAAGCTTTCTTT,TRBV6-5,TRBJ1-1,.,.
CASITPTSGSGGEQFF,TGTGCCAGCATCACGCCGACTAGCGGGAGCGGTGGTGAGCAGTTCTTC,TRBV28,TRBJ2-1,TRBD2,once
CAFSTGPLIANYGYTF,TGTGCCTTTTCGACAGGACCCCTCATAGCTAACTATGGCTACACCTTC,TRBV30,TRBJ1-2,.,once
CASRSQVLTEAFF,TGTGCCAGTAGGTCTCAGGTTTTAACTGAAGCTTTCTTT,TRBV19,TRBJ1-1,.,.
CAISADRVGNQPQHF,TGTGCCATCAGTGCCGACAGGGTAGGCAATCAGCCCCAGCATTTT,TRBV10-3,TRBJ1-5,TRBD1,.
CASSQGGAAEAFF,TGTGCCAGCAGCCAAGGGGGCGCGGCTGAAGCTTTCTTT,TRBV7-9,TRBJ1-1,TRBD1,.
CASSPPMEGMNTEAFF,TGTGCCAGCAGCCCTCCGATGGAGGGGATGAACACTGAAGCTTTCTTT,TRBV7-8,TRBJ1-1,.,few
CASSQEAQGGYGYTF,TGCGCCAGCAGTCAAGAGGCCCAGGGCGGCTATGGCTACACCTTC,TRBV4-1,TRBJ1-2,.,.
CASSPLQNTGELFF,TGTGCCAGCTCACCACTTCAGAACACCGGGGAGCTGTTTTTT,TRBV18,TRBJ2-2,.,.
CASNGGNTGELFF,TGTGCCAGCAACGGCGGGAACACCGGGGAGCTGTTTTTT,TRBV7-9,TRBJ2-2,.,.
CASRTAGQGNQPQHF,TGTGCCAGCAGAACCGCGGGACAGGGCAATCAGCCCCAGCATTTT,TRBV28,TRBJ1-5,TRBD1,.
CASSQEPSGTTDTQYF,TGTGCCAGCAGCCAAGAACCTAGCGGAACAACAGATACGCAGTATTTT,TRBV4-2,TRBJ2-3,TRBD2,.
CASSPYGAGVSYNEQFF,TGCGCCAGCAGCCCTTACGGAGCAGGGGTGTCCTACAATGAGCAGTTCTTC,TRBV5-1,TRBJ2-1,.,.
CASSPLRHASHGYTF,TGTGCCAGCAGCCCCCTGAGACACGCAAGTCATGGCTACACCTTC,TRBV3-1/TRBV3-2,TRBJ1-2,.,.
CRAENTEAFF,TGCAGGGCGGAAAACACTGAAGCTTTCTTT,TRBV20-1,TRBJ1-1,.,.
CASSVAGLAGADTQYF,TGTGCCAGCAGCGTAGCCGGACTAGCGGGGGCGGATACGCAGTATTTT,TRBV9,TRBJ2-3,TRBD2,.
CASSYPGQLNSGNTIYF,TGTGCCAGCAGCTATCCCGGACAGCTAAACTCTGGAAACACCATATATTTT,TRBV7-9,TRBJ1-3,.,.
CASSHWDTYATNEKLFF,TGTGCCAGCAGCCATTGGGACACCTATGCAACTAATGAAAAACTGTTTTTT,TRBV7-9,TRBJ1-4,.,.
CASSGQGNTIYF,TGCGCCAGCAGCGGACAGGGGAACACCATATATTTT,TRBV5-1,TRBJ1-3,TRBD1,.
CAWSEGGGTDTQYF,TGTGCCTGGAGTGAAGGGGGAGGCACAGATACGCAGTATTTT,TRBV30,TRBJ2-3,.,.
CASSRTIASTDTQYF,TGTGCCAGCAGTAGGACCATAGCGTCCACAGATACGCAGTATTTT,TRBV9,TRBJ2-3,.,.
CASSQEVVSEQYF,TGTGCCAGCAGCCAAGAAGTAGTTTCGGAGCAGTACTTC,TRBV3-1/TRBV3-2,TRBJ2-7,.,.
CASSIGTYGELFF,TGTGCCAGTAGTATAGGGACATACGGGGAGCTGTTTTTT,TRBV19,TRBJ2-2,.,once
CARAPGLAGARRHNEQFF,TGCGCCAGAGCACCGGGACTAGCGGGAGCCAGGCGCCACAATGAGCAGTTCTTC,TRBV23-1,TRBJ2-1,TRBD2,.
CASSSSGSEQFF,TGTGCCAGCAGCTCAAGCGGTAGTGAGCAGTTCTTC,TRBV7-3,TRBJ2-1,.,.
CASSLLAGQGETQYF,TGCGCCAGCAGCTTACTCGCGGGGCAGGGAGAGACCCAGTACTTC,TRBV5-1,TRBJ2-5,.,.
CASSVTGIGTGQNEQYF,TGTGCCAGCAGCGTAACAGGCATAGGAACGGGTCAGAATGAGCAGTACTTC,TRBV9,TRBJ2-7,.,.
CASSQPAPGQGYEKLFF,TGCGCCAGCAGCCAACCCGCCCCGGGACAGGGTTACGAAAAACTGTTTTTT,TRBV4-3,TRBJ1-4,TRBD1,.
CASSPPNLAVYNEQFF,TGTGCCAGCTCACCACCGAACCTAGCGGTCTACAATGAGCAGTTCTTC,TRBV18,TRBJ2-1,TRBD2,.
CASSQQSDSGFPYEQYF,TGCGCCAGCAGCCAACAGAGCGATAGCGGGTTCCCCTACGAGCAGTACTTC,TRBV4-3,TRBJ2-7,TRBD2,few
CASPRSLAGDYEQFF,TGTGCCAGCCCCCGTAGCCTAGCGGGTGATTATGAGCAGTTCTTC,TRBV6-5,TRBJ2-1,TRBD2,once
CASSEKRGSLSYEQYF,TGTGCCAGCAGTGAAAAAAGGGGGTCCCTCTCCTACGAGCAGTACTTC,TRBV25-1,TRBJ2-7,.,few
CASSLRDTDGYTF,TGCGCCAGCAGCCTCCGGGACACCGATGGCTACACCTTC,TRBV4-1,TRBJ1-2,.,.
CASSTGTAGFLGSYNSPLHF,TGTGCCAGCAGCACCGGGACAGCTGGATTCTTAGGATCCTATAATTCACCCCTCCACTTT,TRBV5-4,TRBJ1-6,TRBD1,.
CASSFRGQVSGELFF,TGTGCCAGCAGCTTCCGAGGGCAGGTCAGCGGGGAGCTGTTTTTT,TRBV7-2,TRBJ2-2,.,.
CASSLGGTGSYEQYF,TGCGCCAGCAGCTTGGGCGGGACGGGTTCCTACGAGCAGTACTTC,TRBV5-1,TRBJ2-7,.,medium-sized
CASGGLADNTGELFF,TGTGCCAGCGGAGGACTAGCGGATAACACCGGGGAGCTGTTTTTT,TRBV2,TRBJ2-2,TRBD2,.
CASSPVGRAGNEQFF,TGTGCCAGCTCACCTGTAGGGAGGGCAGGCAATGAGCAGTTCTTC,TRBV18,TRBJ2-1,TRBD2,.